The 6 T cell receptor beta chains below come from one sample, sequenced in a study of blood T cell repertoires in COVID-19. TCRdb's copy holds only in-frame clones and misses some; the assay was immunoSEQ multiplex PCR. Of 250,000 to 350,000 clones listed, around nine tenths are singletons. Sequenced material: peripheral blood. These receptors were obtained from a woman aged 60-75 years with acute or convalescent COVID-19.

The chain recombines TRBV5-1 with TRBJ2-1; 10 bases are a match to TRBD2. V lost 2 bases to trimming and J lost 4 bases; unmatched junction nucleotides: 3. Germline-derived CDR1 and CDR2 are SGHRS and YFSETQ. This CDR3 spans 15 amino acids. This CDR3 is CASSFSTSGYNEQFF. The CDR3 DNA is TGCGCCAGCAGCTTCTCGACTAGCGGGTACAATGAGCAGTTCTTC. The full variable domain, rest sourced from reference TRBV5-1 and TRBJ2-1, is KAGVTQTPRYLIKTRGQQVTLSCSPISGHRSVSWYQQTPGQGLQFLFEYFSETQRNKGNFPGRFSGRQFSNSRSEMNVSTLELGDSALYLCASSFSTSGYNEQFFGPGTRLTVL.

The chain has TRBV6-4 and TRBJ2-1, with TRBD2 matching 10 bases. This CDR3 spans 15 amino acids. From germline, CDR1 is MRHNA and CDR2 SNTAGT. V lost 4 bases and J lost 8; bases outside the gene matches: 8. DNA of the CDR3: TGTGCCAGCAGTGCCCAAGCGGGGGGGCTCGATGAGCAGTTCTTC. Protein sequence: CASSAQAGGLDEQFF.

The CDR3, as DNA: TGTGCCAGCAGCCGGTGGGCTAGCACAGATACGCAGTATTTT. It specifies CASSRWASTDTQYF. The gene calls are TRBV6-5 and TRBJ2-3; D ambiguous. This CDR3 contains 14 residues. Trimming cost V 6 bases and J 0 bases, with 10 bases left between them. Germline V lookup: CDR1 MNHEY, CDR2 SVGAGI.

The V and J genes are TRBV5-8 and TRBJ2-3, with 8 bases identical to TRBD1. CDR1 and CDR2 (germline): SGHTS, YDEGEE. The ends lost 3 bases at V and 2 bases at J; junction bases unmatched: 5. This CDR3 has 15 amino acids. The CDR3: CASSYTGGLTDTQYF. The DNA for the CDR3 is TGTGCCAGCAGCTATACAGGGGGACTCACAGATACGCAGTATTTT. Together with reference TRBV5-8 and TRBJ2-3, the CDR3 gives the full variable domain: EAGVTQSPTHLIKTRGQQATLRCSPISGHTSVYWYQQALGLGLQFLLWYDEGEERNRGNFPPRFSGRQFPNYSSELNVNALELEDSALYLCASSYTGGLTDTQYFGPGTRLTVL.

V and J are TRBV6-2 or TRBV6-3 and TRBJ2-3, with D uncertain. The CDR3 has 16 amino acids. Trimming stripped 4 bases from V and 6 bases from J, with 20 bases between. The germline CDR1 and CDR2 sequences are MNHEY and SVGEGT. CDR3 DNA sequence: TGTGCCAGCAGTTCTTATGGGCTTTCCTCCCTCGATACGCAGTATTTT. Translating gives CASSSYGLSSLDTQYF.

The CDR3 sequence is CASSFEGARPNYGYTF. CDR3 coding DNA: TGTGCCAGCAGTTTCGAAGGAGCCCGACCTAACTATGGCTACACCTTC. The rearrangement links TRBV28 to TRBJ1-2; the D is unclear. This CDR3 contains 16 residues. The V end was cut by 3 bases, the J end by 0 bases, with 14 bases between. Germline assignment: CDR1 MDHEN and CDR2 SYDVKM.